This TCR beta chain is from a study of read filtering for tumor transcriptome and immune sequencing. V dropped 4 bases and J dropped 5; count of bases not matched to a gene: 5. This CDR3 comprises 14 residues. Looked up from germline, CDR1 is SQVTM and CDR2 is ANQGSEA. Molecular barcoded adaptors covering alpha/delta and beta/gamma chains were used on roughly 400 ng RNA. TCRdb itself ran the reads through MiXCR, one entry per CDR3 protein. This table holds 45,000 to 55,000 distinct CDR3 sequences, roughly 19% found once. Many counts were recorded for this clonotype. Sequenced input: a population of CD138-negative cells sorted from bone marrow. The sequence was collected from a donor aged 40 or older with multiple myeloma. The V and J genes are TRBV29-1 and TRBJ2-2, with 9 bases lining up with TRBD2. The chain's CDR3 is CSVANSGRTGELFF. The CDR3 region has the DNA TGCAGCGTTGCCAATAGCGGGAGAACCGGGGAGCTGTTTTTT.